A single sample gave rise to the 23 T cell receptor beta chains below, sequenced in a study of vaccination effects on CD4 cells after COVID-19. TCRdb keeps only in-frame clones here, not all; method: immunoSEQ multiplex PCR. In the table there are 14,000 or so clones, roughly 80% of which are singletons. Before any sequencing was done, the ViraFEST assay used viral peptide pools to expand antigen-specific CD4+ T cells. The culture ran for less than 12 days, and then CD4+ T cells were isolated. According to PCR results, the person was infected with SARS-CoV-2 between March and December 2020. BNT162b2 vaccine or mRNA-1273 vaccine was given to participants in two doses. These TCRs are of unknown antigen specificity. This sample comprised CD4+ T cells from PBMCs cultured with HCoV-NL63 spike peptides, obtained after COVID-19 vaccination. These receptors came from a human donor who had a prior SARS-CoV-2 infection.

This chain links TRBV21-1 with TRBJ1-1; the table gives TRBD1 as D, unverified against the DNA. TRBV21-1 is a pseudogene segment. The CDR3 consists of 16 residues. The CDR3 nucleotides are TGTGCCAGCACTCCAACCGGGACAGGGTTTAACACTGAAGCTTTCTTT. Translated, it gives CASTPTGTGFNTEAFF.

The chain links TRBV4-2 to TRBJ2-1; 7 bases are shared with TRBD1. Germline V gene sequence: CDR1 LGHNA, CDR2 YNFKEQ. The junction had 8 bases not matched to a gene; V was cut back by 3 bases and J by 6 bases. The CDR3 extends over 15 amino acids. CDR3: CASSHTGAPPNEQFF. The CDR3 DNA is TGTGCCAGCAGCCATACAGGGGCCCCCCCCAATGAGCAGTTCTTC.

This clone occurred once. The chain recombines TRBV7-3 with TRBJ2-3, with D possibly called TRBD1 or TRBD2 (5 bases each). V lost 5 bases and J 5 bases, leaving 11 bases between the germline ends. The CDR3 runs 13 residues. Germline V lookup: CDR1 SGHTA, CDR2 FQGTGA. CDR3 sequence (DNA): TGTGCCAGCAGCGGGGGTTTCAGAGATACGCAGTATTTT. This translates into CASSGGFRDTQYF.

The chain uses TRBV7-3 and TRBJ2-5, with D possibly TRBD1 on 6 matching bases. The V and J ends lost 4 bases and 1 base respectively, with 13 bases between them. This CDR3 region has 15 residues. CDR1 and CDR2 from the germline V gene are SGHTA and FQGTGA. The CDR3 DNA sequence: TGTGCCAGCAGCTCCTCAGGGGCTGTCCAAGAGACCCAGTACTTC. This gives the protein CASSSSGAVQETQYF.

V gene TRBV5-1 combines with J gene TRBJ2-3; D possibly corresponds to TRBD1 (6 bases). The CDR3 loop spans 16 amino acids. Trimming stripped 4 bases from V and 9 bases from J, with 24 bases between. Germline values: CDR1 SGHRS, CDR2 YFSETQ. CDR3 residues: CASSLDPGTPIETQYF. CDR3 sequence (DNA): TGCGCCAGCAGCCTAGATCCCGGGACACCCATCGAGACGCAGTATTTT. Supplemented by reference TRBV5-1 and TRBJ2-3, the full variable domain reads KAGVTQTPRYLIKTRGQQVTLSCSPISGHRSVSWYQQTPGQGLQFLFEYFSETQRNKGNFPGRFSGRQFSNSRSEMNVSTLELGDSALYLCASSLDPGTPIETQYFGPGTRLTVL.

The rearrangement uses TRBV5-8 and TRBJ2-7; possibly TRBD1 for D (5 bases). This CDR3 comprises 15 residues. V gave up 3 bases and J gave up 1 base, with 14 bases separating them. Germline V gene sequence: CDR1 SGHTS, CDR2 YDEGEE. The CDR3 coding sequence is TGTGCCAGCAGCTCCCGGACATCGCGGTCCTACGAGCAGTACTTC. This translates into CASSSRTSRSYEQYF.

The chain combines TRBV6-5 with TRBJ1-4; perhaps TRBD1 as D (5 bases). Deletions cut 2 bases from V and 7 bases from J, with 11 bases between. The CDR3 has 14 residues. The V gene's germline CDR1 is MNHEY and CDR2 SVGAGI. This CDR3 is CASSYAGNSEKLFF. The DNA for the CDR3 is TGTGCCAGCAGTTACGCAGGGAATAGTGAAAAACTGTTTTTT.

The rearrangement joins TRBV11-2 to TRBJ2-7; 10 positions agree with TRBD1. Losses at the gene ends were 5 bases for V and 5 bases for J; bases not matched to a gene: 9. In germline, CDR1 is SGHAT, CDR2 FQNNGV. The CDR3 has 15 residues. The CDR3 sequence is CASSQKGQGLDEQYF. CDR3 DNA: TGTGCCAGCAGCCAAAAGGGACAGGGGCTTGACGAGCAGTACTTC. Looking up the rest from reference TRBV11-2 and TRBJ2-7 gives the full variable domain: EAGVAQSPRYKIIEKRQSVAFWCNPISGHATLYWYQQILGQGPKLLIQFQNNGVVDDSQLPKDRFSAERLKGVDSTLKIQPAKLEDSAVYLCASSQKGQGLDEQYFGPGTRLTVT.

This chain joins TRBV28 and TRBJ1-2; 7 bases align to TRBD1. The CDR3 contains 14 residues. Per germline, CDR1 MDHEN and CDR2 SYDVKM. The J segment lost 8 bases and the V segment lost 4 bases, leaving 10 bases of the junction unmatched. This CDR3 reads CASSSPGQEGGYTF. The CDR3 region has the DNA TGTGCCAGCAGTTCACCCGGACAGGAGGGCGGCTACACCTTC.

V usage is TRBV4-1 and J usage is TRBJ2-1; 13 nucleotides align to TRBD2. The length of the CDR3 is 18 residues. Germline-derived CDR1 and CDR2 are MGHRA and YSYEKL. J gave up 10 bases and V 1 base, and 13 bases lay outside the gene matches. The CDR3 loop reads CASSQVPSLAGGPGEQFF. The CDR3 DNA is TGCGCCAGCAGCCAAGTCCCCTCACTAGCGGGGGGGCCGGGGGAGCAGTTCTTC.

The chain carries TRBV7-9 and TRBJ2-7; D not certain. The ends were cut back, 3 bases at V and 0 bases at J, with 3 bases in the middle. The V gene's germline CDR1 is SEHNR and CDR2 FQNEAQ (reference sequence). The CDR3 is made up of 12 amino acids. This CDR3 reads CASSFASYEQYF. The CDR3 DNA sequence: TGTGCCAGCAGCTTCGCCTCCTACGAGCAGTACTTC.

The rearrangement links TRBV6-2 or TRBV6-3 to TRBJ1-1; D ambiguous. Trimming stripped 2 bases from V and 4 bases from J, with 14 bases between. Germline assignment: CDR1 MNHEY and CDR2 SVGEGT. The CDR3 totals 15 residues. The CDR3: CASSYQPIGFTEAFF. CDR3 DNA sequence: TGTGCCAGCAGTTACCAGCCTATAGGATTCACTGAAGCTTTCTTT.

This clone turned up a few times. J is TRBJ1-1 and V is TRBV6-5; D is perhaps TRBD1 (5 bases). CDR3 length: 14 residues. The germline V gene encodes CDR1 MNHEY and CDR2 SVGAGI. Trimming cost V 6 bases and J 12 bases, with 23 bases left between them. The CDR3 sequence: CASSSPGALKPTFF. CDR3 nucleotide sequence: TGTGCCAGCAGCTCTCCCGGGGCCCTGAAGCCTACTTTCTTT.

V usage is TRBV11-1 and J usage is TRBJ2-1; 10 bases are shared with TRBD2. Germline CDR1 and CDR2: SGHAT and FQDESV (reference sequence). The CDR3 is 15 amino acids. J gave up 2 bases and V 4 bases, and 2 bases lay outside the gene matches. CDR3 sequence: CASSSSGRTYNEQFF. The CDR3 DNA reads TGTGCCAGCAGCTCTAGCGGGAGAACCTACAATGAGCAGTTCTTC.

This clone was found a few times. The CDR3 here is CASRGQQNTEAFF. DNA for the CDR3: TGTGCCAGTAGGGGACAGCAAAACACTGAAGCTTTCTTT. The gene calls are TRBV19 and TRBJ1-1; 7 nucleotides line up with TRBD1. The CDR3 loop spans 13 amino acids. The junction had 3 bases not matched to a gene; V was cut back by 6 bases and J by 2 bases. Germline-derived CDR1 and CDR2 are LNHDA and SQIVND (reference sequence).

This clone is termed medium-sized. This chain links TRBV6-1 with TRBJ1-4; weak D call: TRBD1 (6 bases). Trimming removed 3 bases from V and 6 bases from J, with 11 bases in between. This CDR3 spans 14 amino acids. Germline V gene lookup returns CDR1 MNHNS and CDR2 SASEGT. CDR3 in DNA: TGTGCCAGCAGTGATGGGGGGGGCTATGAAAAACTGTTTTTT. Its translation: CASSDGGGYEKLFF.

The chain recombines TRBV15 with TRBJ1-1, with D possibly TRBD1 on 5 matching bases. The ends were cut back, 9 bases at V and 0 bases at J, with 17 bases in the middle. Germline values: CDR1 LNHNV, CDR2 YYDKDF (reference sequence). The CDR3 consists of 15 residues. This chain's CDR3 is CATSLGLLMNTEAFF. CDR3 bases: TGTGCCACATCGTTGGGACTGCTCATGAACACTGAAGCTTTCTTT.

Concerning this clone itself: Its ends do not fully match the called genes, so a read error is possible. The rearrangement uses TRBV3-1 (or the pseudogene TRBV3-2) and TRBJ2-1, with 9 bases fitting TRBD2. Germline V gene sequence: CDR1 LGHDT, CDR2 YNNKEL (reference sequence). The CDR3 is made up of 17 amino acids. This CDR3 is CASSQLGRTSAYSEQFF. DNA of the CDR3: TGTGCCAGCAGCCAACTAGGAAGGACTAGCGCTTACAGTGAGCAGTTCTTC.

The J gene is TRBJ2-7, the V gene TRBV6-4, with a tentative D call TRBD1 (6 bases). Germline CDR1 MRHNA, CDR2 SNTAGT. There are 16 residues in the CDR3. Deletions cut 0 bases from V and 3 bases from J, with 15 bases between. As DNA, the CDR3 is TGTGCCAGCAGTGACTCCCGTCAGGGGCCATACTACGAGCAGTACTTC. Its protein product is CASSDSRQGPYYEQYF.

The gene calls are TRBV11-3 and TRBJ2-1, with a tentative D call TRBD1 (5 bases). Trimming removed 1 base at V and 4 bases at J, with 8 bases between. This CDR3 has 14 amino acids. Germline V lookup: CDR1 SGHNT, CDR2 YENEEA. In nucleotides, the CDR3 is TGTGCCAGCAGCTTAGGACAGCCTTACAATGAGCAGTTCTTC. As protein: CASSLGQPYNEQFF. The full variable domain, rest sourced from reference TRBV11-3 and TRBJ2-1, is EAGVVQSPRYKIIEKKQPVAFWCNPISGHNTLYWYLQNLGQGPELLIRYENEEAVDDSQLPKDRFSAERLKGVDSTLKIQPAELGDSAVYLCASSLGQPYNEQFFGPGTRLTVL.

The CDR3 here is CASSLGTSGTNEQFF. In nucleotides, the CDR3 is TGTGCCAGCAGCCTCGGGACTAGCGGGACGAATGAGCAGTTCTTC. The chain couples TRBV5-4 to TRBJ2-1; TRBD2 agrees at 13 bases. This CDR3 region has 15 residues. The germline CDR1 and CDR2 sequences are SGHNT and YYREEE (reference sequence). The V gene end was trimmed by 4 bases and the J gene end by 7 bases; junction bases not matched to a gene: 5.

The table lists this clone with a few counts. In nucleotides, the CDR3 is TGTGCCAGCAGCTTGAGGTTAAGTGGGGAGACCCAGTACTTC. Translating it yields CASSLRLSGETQYF. The chain carries TRBV5-4 and TRBJ2-5; D is unresolved. The CDR3 runs to 14 residues. V was shortened by 1 base and J by 5 bases, with 12 bases between the two germline ends. In germline, CDR1 is SGHNT, CDR2 YYREEE (reference sequence).

V gene TRBV3-1 (or the pseudogene TRBV3-2) combines with J gene TRBJ1-2; D gene uncertain. V lost 3 bases and J lost 4, with 12 bases in between. Germline CDR1 LGHDT, CDR2 YNNKEL (reference sequence). CDR3 length: 14 amino acids. The CDR3 DNA sequence: TGTGCCAGCAGCCATCGAGGGCTCCTCTATGGCTACACCTTC. It is translated as CASSHRGLLYGYTF.